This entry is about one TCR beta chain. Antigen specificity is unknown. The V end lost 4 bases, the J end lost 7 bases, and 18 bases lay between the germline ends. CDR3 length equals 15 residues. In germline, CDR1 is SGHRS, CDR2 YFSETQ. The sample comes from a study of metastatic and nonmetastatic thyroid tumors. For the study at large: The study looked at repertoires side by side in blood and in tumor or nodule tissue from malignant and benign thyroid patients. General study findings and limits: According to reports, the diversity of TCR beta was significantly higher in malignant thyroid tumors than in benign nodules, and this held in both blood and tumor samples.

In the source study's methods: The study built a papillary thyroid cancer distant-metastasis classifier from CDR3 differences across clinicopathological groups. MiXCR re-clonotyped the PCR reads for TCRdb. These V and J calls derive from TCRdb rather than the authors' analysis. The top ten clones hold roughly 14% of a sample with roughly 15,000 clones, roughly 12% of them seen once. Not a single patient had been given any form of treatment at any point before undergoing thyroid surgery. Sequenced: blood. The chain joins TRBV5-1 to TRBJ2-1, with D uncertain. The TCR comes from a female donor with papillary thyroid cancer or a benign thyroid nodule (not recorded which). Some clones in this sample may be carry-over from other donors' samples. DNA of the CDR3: TGCGCCAGCAGCGGTCTGGACCACGTCTCGAATGAGCAGTTCTTC. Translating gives CASSGLDHVSNEQFF.